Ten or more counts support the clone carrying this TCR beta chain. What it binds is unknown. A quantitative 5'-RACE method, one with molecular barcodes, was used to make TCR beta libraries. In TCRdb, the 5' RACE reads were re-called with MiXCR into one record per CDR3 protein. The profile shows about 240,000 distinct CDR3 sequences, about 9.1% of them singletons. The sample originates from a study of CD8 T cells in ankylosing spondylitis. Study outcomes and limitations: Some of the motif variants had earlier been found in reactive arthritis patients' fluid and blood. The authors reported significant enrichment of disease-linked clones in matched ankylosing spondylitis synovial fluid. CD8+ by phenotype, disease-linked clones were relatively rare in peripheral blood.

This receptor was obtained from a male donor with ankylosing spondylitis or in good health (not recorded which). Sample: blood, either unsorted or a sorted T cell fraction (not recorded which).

In DNA form, the CDR3 reads TGCAGCGTTGGGACAGGGTCAAACACTGAAGCTTTCTTT. Protein sequence: CSVGTGSNTEAFF. V is TRBV29-1 and J is TRBJ1-1; 8 bases align to TRBD1. The CDR3 is made up of 13 amino acids. V shed 4 bases and J 2 bases; nucleotides not matched to a gene: 3. Germline assignment: CDR1 SQVTM and CDR2 ANQGSEA.